Sequencing of this T cell receptor (beta chain) was carried out in a study of beta chain features in type 1 diabetes. Study-wide context: Patients did not differ from healthy donors in age, gender or cell yield.

Of note for this clone: Its target is not known.

Germline trimming cut 1 base from V and 4 bases from J; bases unmatched to any gene: 0. CDR1 and CDR2 from the germline V gene are GTSNPN and SVGIG (reference sequence). This CDR3 has 12 amino acids. By way of CD45RO/CCR7/CD25/CD127/CD95/CD27, the CD4+ regulatory, stem cell-like memory, central memory and naive cells were sorted. Study-wide points: More deletions and fewer insertions at VDJ junctions were found in patients with type 1 diabetes. Within the patient group, naive, central memory and Treg TCRB repertoires appeared more similar to each other than within healthy donors.

Every bit of the isolated RNA underwent reverse transcription, so sequencing read expressed TCRB transcripts. The protocol was immunoSEQ multiplex PCR, while the TCRdb copy is restricted to in-frame clones and leaves out a portion. The table has about 400,000 clones, roughly 13% seen once. This chain links TRBV30 with TRBJ2-5, with 7 bases that match TRBD2. The sequenced material came from naive CD4+ T cells from blood. This TCR derives from a young man in good health. DNA for the CDR3: TGTGCCTGGAGTGGGGAGGGAGAGACCCAGTACTTC. Amino acid sequence: CAWSGEGETQYF.